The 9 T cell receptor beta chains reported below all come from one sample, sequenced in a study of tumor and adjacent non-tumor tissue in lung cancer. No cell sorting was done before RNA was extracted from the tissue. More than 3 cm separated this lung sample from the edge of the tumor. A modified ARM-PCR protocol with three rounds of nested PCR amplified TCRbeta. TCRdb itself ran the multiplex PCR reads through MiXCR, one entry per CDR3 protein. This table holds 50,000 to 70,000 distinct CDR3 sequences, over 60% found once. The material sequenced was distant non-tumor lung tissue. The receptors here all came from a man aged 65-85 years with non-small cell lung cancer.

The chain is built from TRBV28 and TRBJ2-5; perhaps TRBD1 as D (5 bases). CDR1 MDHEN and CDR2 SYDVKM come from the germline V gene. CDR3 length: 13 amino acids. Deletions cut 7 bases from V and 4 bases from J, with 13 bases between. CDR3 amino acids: CASMVGRLETQYF. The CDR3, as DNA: TGTGCCAGCATGGTGGGGCGCCTAGAGACCCAGTACTTC.

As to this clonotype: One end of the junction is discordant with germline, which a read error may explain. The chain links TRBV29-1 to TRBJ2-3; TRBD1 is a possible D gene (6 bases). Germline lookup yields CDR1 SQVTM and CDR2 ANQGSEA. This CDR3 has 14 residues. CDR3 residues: CNVDSGQTTDTQYF. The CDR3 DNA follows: TGCAACGTTGATTCCGGACAGACCACAGATACGCAGTATTTT.

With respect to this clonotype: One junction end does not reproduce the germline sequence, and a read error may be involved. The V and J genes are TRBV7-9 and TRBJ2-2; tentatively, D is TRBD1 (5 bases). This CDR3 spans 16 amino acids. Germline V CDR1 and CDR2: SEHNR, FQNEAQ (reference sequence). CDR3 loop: CVSSPPVAGPSRELFF. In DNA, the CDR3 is TGTGTCAGCAGCCCCCCGGTCGCAGGGCCAAGCAGGGAGCTGTTTTTT.

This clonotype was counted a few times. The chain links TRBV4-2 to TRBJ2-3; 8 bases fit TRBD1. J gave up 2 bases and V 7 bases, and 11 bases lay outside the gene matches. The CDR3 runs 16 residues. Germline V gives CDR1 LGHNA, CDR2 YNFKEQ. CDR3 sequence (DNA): TGTGCCAGCAACCCGGAGGACAGGGAGTACACAGATACGCAGTATTTT. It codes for CASNPEDREYTDTQYF.

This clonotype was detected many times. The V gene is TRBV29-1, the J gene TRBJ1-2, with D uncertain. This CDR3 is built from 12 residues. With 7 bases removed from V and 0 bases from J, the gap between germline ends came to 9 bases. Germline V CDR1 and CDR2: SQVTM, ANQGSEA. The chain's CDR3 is CSAAATNYGYTF. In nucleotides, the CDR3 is TGCAGCGCCGCGGCCACTAACTATGGCTACACCTTC.

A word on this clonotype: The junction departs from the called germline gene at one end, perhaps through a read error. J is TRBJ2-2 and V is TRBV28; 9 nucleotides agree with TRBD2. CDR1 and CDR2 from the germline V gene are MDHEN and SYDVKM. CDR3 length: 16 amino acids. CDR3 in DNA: TGTGTCAGCAGATATAGCGGGAGTGGAGGATCCGGGGAGTTGTTTTTT. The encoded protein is CVSRYSGSGGSGELFF.

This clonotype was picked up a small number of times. The CDR3 DNA follows: TGTGCCAGCAGCCGGGAGTATGCGGGACTATGGGAAAAACTGTTTTTT. Amino acid sequence: CASSREYAGLWEKLFF. This chain uses TRBV14 with TRBJ1-4, with D perhaps matching TRBD1 (5 bases). CDR1 is SGHDN, CDR2 FVKESK, per germline. The CDR3 sequence is 16 residues long. The germline V and J ends were trimmed by 4 bases and 8 bases, with 20 bases remaining between them.

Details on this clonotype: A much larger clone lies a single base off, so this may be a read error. The CDR3 reads CASSGLQAFF. The DNA of the CDR3 is TGCGCCAGCAGCGGGCTGCAAGCTTTCTTT. The chain recombines TRBV10-2 with TRBJ1-1, with D uncertain. V lost 6 bases and J lost 9, with 8 bases in between. The CDR3 spans 10 residues. Germline V lookup: CDR1 WSHSY, CDR2 SAAADI.

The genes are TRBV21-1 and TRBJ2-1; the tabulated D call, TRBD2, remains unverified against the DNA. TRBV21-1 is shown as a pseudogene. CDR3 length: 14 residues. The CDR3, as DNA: TGTGCCACCGACAACATGGGACGGCACAATGACCAGTTCTTC. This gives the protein CATDNMGRHNDQFF.